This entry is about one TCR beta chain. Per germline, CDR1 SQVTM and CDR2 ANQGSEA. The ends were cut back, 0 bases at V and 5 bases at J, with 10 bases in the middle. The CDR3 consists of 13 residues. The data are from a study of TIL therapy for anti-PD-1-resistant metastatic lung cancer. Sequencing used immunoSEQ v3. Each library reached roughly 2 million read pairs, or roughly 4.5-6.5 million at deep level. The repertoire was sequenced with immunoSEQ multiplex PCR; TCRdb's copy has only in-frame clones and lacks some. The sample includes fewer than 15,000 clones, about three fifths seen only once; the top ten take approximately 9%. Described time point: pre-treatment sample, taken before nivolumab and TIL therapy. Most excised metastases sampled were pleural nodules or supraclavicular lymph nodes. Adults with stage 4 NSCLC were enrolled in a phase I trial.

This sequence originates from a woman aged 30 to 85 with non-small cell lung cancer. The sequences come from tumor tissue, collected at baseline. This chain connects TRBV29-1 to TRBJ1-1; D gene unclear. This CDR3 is CSVEERGWTEAFF. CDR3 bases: TGCAGCGTTGAAGAACGGGGATGGACTGAAGCTTTCTTT.